The next 8 T cell receptor beta chains were all read from a single sample in a study of OX40 agonist ivuxolimab in advanced cancers. Method: immunoSEQ multiplex PCR; TCRdb's copy keeps in-frame clones and lacks some. The sample contains roughly 76,000 clones, 90% to 95% of which appear only once. Sequencing was performed on CD4+ or CD8+ T cells sorted from blood, taken in a trial of the OX40 agonist ivuxolimab. The receptor source for this set is an adult with an advanced solid tumor such as melanoma, head and neck, liver or kidney cancer.

The chain links TRBV7-2 to TRBJ2-5; TRBD2 matches 9 bases. The CDR3 totals 14 residues. V shed 3 bases and J 4 bases; nucleotides not matched to a gene: 3. The germline V gene encodes CDR1 SGHTA and CDR2 FQGNSA. The CDR3 sequence is CASSFSGSLETQYF. The CDR3 DNA reads TGTGCCAGCAGCTTTAGCGGGAGTTTAGAGACCCAGTACTTC.

V is TRBV6-5 and J is TRBJ2-5; 10 bases line up with TRBD1. The J call is in doubt because the DNA end fits TRBJ2-7 better. The CDR3 runs 14 residues. CDR1 MNHEY and CDR2 SVGAGI come from the germline V gene. Here the CDR3 DNA reads TGTGCCAGCAGTTGGGGACAGGGGCGATACGAGCAGTACTTC. Its protein is CASSWGQGRYEQYF.

The chain links TRBV10-1 to TRBJ1-6; D may be TRBD1 (5 bases). V lost 4 bases and J 7 bases, leaving 11 bases between the germline ends. Germline CDR1 WNHNN, CDR2 SYGVQD (reference sequence). CDR3 length: 14 amino acids. The CDR3 loop reads CASSVGGTNSPLHF. The CDR3 DNA is TGCGCCAGCAGTGTTGGGGGTACCAATTCACCCCTCCACTTT.

This clone has more than one count but fewer than ten. V is TRBV9 and J is TRBJ1-2; a possible D gene is TRBD1 (6 bases). The CDR3 contains 13 residues. V gave up 3 bases and J gave up 8 bases, with 14 bases separating them. Per germline, CDR1 SGDLS and CDR2 YYNGEE. CDR3: CASSAGDTTGYTF. The CDR3 DNA sequence: TGTGCCAGCAGCGCCGGGGACACGACAGGCTACACCTTC.

The chain combines TRBV19 with TRBJ2-1, with 9 bases fitting TRBD2. V dropped 5 bases and J dropped 4; count of bases not matched to a gene: 9. Germline V gene data show CDR1 as LNHDA and CDR2 as SQIVND (reference sequence). This CDR3 contains 16 residues. The CDR3 spells CASSLIAGVSYNEQFF. Written as DNA, the CDR3 is TGTGCCAGTAGTCTAATAGCGGGAGTGTCTTACAATGAGCAGTTCTTC.

The chain links TRBV14 to TRBJ2-5; TRBD1 is a possible D gene (6 bases). The germline V gene has CDR1 SGHDN and CDR2 FVKESK. V lost 4 bases and J lost 5, with 20 bases in between. The CDR3 is 16 amino acids. The CDR3 spells CASSPPGDRGRETQYF. DNA of the CDR3: TGTGCCAGCAGCCCCCCAGGGGATAGGGGCAGGGAGACCCAGTACTTC. Using reference TRBV14 and TRBJ2-5 for the parts outside the CDR3, the full variable domain is EAGVTQFPSHSVIEKGQTVTLRCDPISGHDNLYWYRRVMGKEIKFLLHFVKESKQDESGMPNNRFLAERTGGTYSTLKVQPAELEDSGVYFCASSPPGDRGRETQYFGPGTRLLVL.

The V gene is TRBV6-5, the J gene TRBJ1-4; 11 positions match TRBD1. CDR1 is MNHEY and CDR2 is SVGAGI in the germline V gene. Trimming at V came to 5 bases and at J to 7 bases, leaving 6 bases not matched to a gene. The CDR3 has 15 residues. The CDR3 protein is CASSHGQGAGEKLFF. CDR3 DNA sequence: TGTGCCAGCAGTCATGGACAGGGGGCGGGTGAAAAACTGTTTTTT.

The chain uses TRBV2 and TRBJ1-5, with TRBD1 matching 7 bases. Germline CDR1 SNHLY, CDR2 FYNNEI. The CDR3 runs 16 residues. The trim removed 7 bases at V and 3 bases at J, leaving 12 bases unmatched. The CDR3, as DNA: TGTGCCAGCAAGGAGACAGGGCTACTTTTCAATCAGCCCCAGCATTTT. Residues: CASKETGLLFNQPQHF.